This TCR beta chain was captured in a study of early T cells in non-severe SARS-CoV-2 infection (dated by TCRdb to about 2021). Context from the whole study: Because TCR sequencing relied on bulk RNA taken from unsorted whole blood, pairing of alpha and beta chains was not possible.

The CDR3, from cysteine to phenylalanine, totals 14 residues. The entry retains the CDR3 DNA only, 42 bases that are in frame from base 1. Trimming costs V 4 bases and J 8 bases, and their ends lie 14 bases apart. The germline V gene (reference sequence) yields SEHNR for CDR1 and FQNEAQ for CDR2. A case-control design nested within a healthcare worker cohort in London, UK, was used, with weekly nasopharyngeal swab PCR tests and blood sampling performed. Healthcare workers were recruited between 23 and 31 March 2020, during the week of the UK lockdown, and were followed weekly for up to 16 weeks. The protocol used for the library was 5' RACE. Sequencer: NextSeq 500. To correct for sequencing error and PCR bias, the TCR library protocol tagged individual cDNA molecules with unique molecular identifiers. Both TCR alpha and beta chains were sequenced, and tight co-correlation was observed between alpha and beta sequence abundances in each sample. Turning to the authors' computational methods: V gene, J gene and CDR3 annotation of TCR sequences was performed with Decombinator V4. Expanded TCRs were defined as changing significantly between any two time points under a Poisson model with p below 0.0001. TCR abundances were normalised to the total number of TCRs sequenced per sample and were expressed as counts per million. MAIT TCRs were defined by TRAV1-2 paired with TRAJ12, TRAJ20 or TRAJ33, and iNKT TCRs by TRAV10 paired with TRAJ18. VDJdb, accessed on 1 November 2021, was searched for TCRs annotated for CMV, EBV and SARS-CoV-2, and TCRs annotated for more than one antigen were excluded. TCRdb itself trimmed the public reads at Q25 with fastp, ran MiXCR and retained productive beta chains. For every CDR3 protein sequence, its rows merge into one entry that carries the most common genes and DNA. The authors' filters were not applied to this entry. The sample includes over 45,000 distinct CDR3 sequences, with 5.6% observed a single time. The top ten clonotypes cover around 4.3% of the sample.

This clonotype was counted ten times or more. The clone's antigen remains unknown. Per-base quality was not reported, and no clone a single base away is much larger than it. The study at large found these results: Matching against VDJdb was skewed toward anti-spike CD8 responses, likely underestimated virus-specific expansions, and missed private and CD4 specificities.

The receptor was derived from an adult who was a healthcare worker with PCR-confirmed SARS-CoV-2 infection or an uninfected control (not recorded which). The material sequenced was whole blood. Recombination connected TRBV7-9 to TRBJ1-4; a tentative D call is TRBD1 (5 bases match). CDR3 reads: CASSSGRVGEKLFF. The DNA reads TGTGCCAGCAGCTCCGGCAGGGTCGGAGAAAAACTGTTTTTT.